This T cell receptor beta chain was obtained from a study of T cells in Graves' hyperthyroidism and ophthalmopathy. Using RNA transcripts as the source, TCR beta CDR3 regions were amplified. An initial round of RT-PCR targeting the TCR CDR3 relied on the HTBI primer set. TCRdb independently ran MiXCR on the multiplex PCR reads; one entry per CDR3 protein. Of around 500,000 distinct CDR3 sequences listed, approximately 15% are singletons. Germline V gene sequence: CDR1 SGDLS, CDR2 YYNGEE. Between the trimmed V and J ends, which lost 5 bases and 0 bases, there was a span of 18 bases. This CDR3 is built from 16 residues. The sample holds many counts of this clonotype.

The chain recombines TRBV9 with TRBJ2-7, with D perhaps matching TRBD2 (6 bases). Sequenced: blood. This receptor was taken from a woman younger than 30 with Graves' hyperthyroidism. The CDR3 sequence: CASSLTAEGHSYEQYF. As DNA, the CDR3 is TGTGCCAGCAGTCTCACCGCGGAGGGCCACTCCTACGAGCAGTACTTC. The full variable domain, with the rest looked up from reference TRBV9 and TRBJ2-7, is DSGVTQTPKHLITATGQRVTLRCSPRSGDLSVYWYQQSLDQGLQFLIQYYNGEERAKGNILERFSAQQFPDLHSELNLSSLELGDSALYFCASSLTAEGHSYEQYFGPGTRLTVT.